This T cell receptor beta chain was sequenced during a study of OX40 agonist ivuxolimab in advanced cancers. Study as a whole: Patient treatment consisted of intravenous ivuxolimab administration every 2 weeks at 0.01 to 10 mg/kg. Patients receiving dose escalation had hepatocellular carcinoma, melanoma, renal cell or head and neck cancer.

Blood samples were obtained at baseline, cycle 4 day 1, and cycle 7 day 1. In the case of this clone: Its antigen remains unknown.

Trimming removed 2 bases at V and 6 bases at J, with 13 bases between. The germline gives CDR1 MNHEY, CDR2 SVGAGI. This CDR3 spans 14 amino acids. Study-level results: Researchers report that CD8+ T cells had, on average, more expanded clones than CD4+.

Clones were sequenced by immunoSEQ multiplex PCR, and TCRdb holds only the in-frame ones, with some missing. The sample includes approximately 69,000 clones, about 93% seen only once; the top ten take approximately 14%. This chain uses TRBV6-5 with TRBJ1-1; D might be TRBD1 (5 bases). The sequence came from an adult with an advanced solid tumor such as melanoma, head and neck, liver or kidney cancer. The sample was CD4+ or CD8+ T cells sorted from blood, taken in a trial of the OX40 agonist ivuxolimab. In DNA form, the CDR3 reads TGTGCCAGCAGTTACGCAAAGGGGCCCGCTGAAGCTTTCTTT. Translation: CASSYAKGPAEAFF.